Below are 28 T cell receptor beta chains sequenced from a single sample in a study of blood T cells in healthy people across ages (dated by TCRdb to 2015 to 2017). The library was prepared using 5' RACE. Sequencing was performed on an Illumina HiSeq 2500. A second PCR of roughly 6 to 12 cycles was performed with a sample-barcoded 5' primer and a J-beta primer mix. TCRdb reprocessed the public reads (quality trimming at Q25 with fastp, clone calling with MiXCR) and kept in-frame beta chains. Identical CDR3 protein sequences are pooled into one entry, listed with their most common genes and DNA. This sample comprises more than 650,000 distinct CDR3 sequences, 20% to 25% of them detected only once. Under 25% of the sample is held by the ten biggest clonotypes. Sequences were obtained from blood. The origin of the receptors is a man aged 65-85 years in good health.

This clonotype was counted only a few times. CDR3 in amino acids: CSARDLSRTQYF. The CDR3 DNA reads as TGCAGTGCTAGAGATCTAAGTAGGACCCAGTACTTC. The chain couples TRBV20-1 to TRBJ2-5; no firm D call. Trimming shortened V by 0 bases and J by 7 bases, and 9 bases separated the two germline ends. The CDR3 is 12 amino acids. The V gene's germline CDR1 is DFQATT and CDR2 SNEGSKA (reference sequence).

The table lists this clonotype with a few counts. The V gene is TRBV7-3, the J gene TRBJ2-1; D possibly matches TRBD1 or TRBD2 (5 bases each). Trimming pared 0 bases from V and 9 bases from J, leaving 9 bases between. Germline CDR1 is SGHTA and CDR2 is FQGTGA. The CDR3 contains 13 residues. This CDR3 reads CASSLTGGPEQFF. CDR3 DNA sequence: TGTGCCAGCAGCTTAACTGGGGGACCTGAGCAGTTCTTC. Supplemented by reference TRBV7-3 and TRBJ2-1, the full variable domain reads GAGVSQTPSNKVTEKGKYVELRCDPISGHTALYWYRQSLGQGPEFLIYFQGTGAADDSGLPNDRFFAVRPEGSVSTLKIQRTERGDSAVYLCASSLTGGPEQFFGPGTRLTVL.

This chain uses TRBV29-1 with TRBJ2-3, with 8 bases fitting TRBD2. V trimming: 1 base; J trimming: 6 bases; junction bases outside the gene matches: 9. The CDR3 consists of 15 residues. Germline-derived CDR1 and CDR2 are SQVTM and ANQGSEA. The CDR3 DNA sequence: TGCAGCGTTGAAGGCGGAGGACTAGCAGGGGATACGCAGTATTTT. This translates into CSVEGGGLAGDTQYF.

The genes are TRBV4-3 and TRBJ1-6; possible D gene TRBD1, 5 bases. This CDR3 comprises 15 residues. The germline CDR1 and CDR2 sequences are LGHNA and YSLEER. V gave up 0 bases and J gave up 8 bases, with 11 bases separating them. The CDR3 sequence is CASSQDWGSDSPLHF. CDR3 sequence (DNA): TGCGCCAGCAGCCAAGATTGGGGGTCCGATTCACCCCTCCACTTT.

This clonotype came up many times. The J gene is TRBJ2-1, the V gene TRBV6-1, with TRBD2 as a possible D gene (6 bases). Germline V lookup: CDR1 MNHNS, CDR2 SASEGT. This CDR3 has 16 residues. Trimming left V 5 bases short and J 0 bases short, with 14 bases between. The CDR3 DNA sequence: TGTGCCAGCAGTCCGGGACTCACAACCTCCTACAATGAGCAGTTCTTC. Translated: CASSPGLTTSYNEQFF.

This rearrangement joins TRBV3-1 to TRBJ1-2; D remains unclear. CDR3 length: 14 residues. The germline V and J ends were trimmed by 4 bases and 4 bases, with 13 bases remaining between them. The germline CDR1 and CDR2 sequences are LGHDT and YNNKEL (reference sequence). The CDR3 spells CASSPRTRGYGYTF. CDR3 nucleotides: TGTGCCAGCAGCCCCCGAACACGAGGCTATGGCTACACCTTC.

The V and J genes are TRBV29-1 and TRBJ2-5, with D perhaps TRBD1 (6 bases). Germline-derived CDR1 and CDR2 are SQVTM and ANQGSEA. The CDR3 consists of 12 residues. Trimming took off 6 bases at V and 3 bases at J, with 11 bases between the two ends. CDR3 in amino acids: CSVFRGKETQYF. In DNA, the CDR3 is TGCAGCGTGTTTAGGGGGAAAGAGACCCAGTACTTC. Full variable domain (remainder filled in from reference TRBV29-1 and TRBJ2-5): SAVISQKPSRDICQRGTSLTIQCQVDSQVTMMFWYRQQPGQSLTLIATANQGSEATYESGFVIDKFPISRPNLTFSTLTVSNMSPEDSSIYLCSVFRGKETQYFGPGTRLLVL.

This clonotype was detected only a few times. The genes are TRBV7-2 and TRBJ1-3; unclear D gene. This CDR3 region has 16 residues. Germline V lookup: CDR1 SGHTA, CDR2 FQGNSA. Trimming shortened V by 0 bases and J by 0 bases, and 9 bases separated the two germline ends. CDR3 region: CASSLAGKPSGNTIYF. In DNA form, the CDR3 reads TGTGCCAGCAGCTTAGCTGGGAAGCCCTCTGGAAACACCATATATTTT.

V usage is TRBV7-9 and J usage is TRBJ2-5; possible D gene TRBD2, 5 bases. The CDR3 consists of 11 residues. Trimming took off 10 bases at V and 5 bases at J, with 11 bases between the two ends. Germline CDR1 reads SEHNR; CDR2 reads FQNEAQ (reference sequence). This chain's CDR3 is CATEGRETQYF. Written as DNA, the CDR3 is TGTGCCACCGAGGGCAGGGAGACCCAGTACTTC.

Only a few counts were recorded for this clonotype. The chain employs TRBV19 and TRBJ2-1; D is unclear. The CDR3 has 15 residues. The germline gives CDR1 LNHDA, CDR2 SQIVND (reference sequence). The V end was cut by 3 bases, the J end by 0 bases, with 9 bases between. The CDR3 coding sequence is TGTGCCAGTAGTATTAGGGCTCCCTCCTACAATGAGCAGTTCTTC. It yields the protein CASSIRAPSYNEQFF. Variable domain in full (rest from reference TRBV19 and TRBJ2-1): DGGITQSPKYLFRKEGQNVTLSCEQNLNHDAMYWYRQDPGQGLRLIYYSQIVNDFQKGDIAEGYSVSREKKESFPLTVTSAQKNPTAFYLCASSIRAPSYNEQFFGPGTRLTVL.

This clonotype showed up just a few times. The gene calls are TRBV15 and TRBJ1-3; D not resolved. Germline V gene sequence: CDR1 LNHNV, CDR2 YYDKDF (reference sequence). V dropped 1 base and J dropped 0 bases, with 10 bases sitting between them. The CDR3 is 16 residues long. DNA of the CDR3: TGTGCCACCAGCAGAGTGGGCGAACTCTCTGGAAACACCATATATTTT. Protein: CATSRVGELSGNTIYF.

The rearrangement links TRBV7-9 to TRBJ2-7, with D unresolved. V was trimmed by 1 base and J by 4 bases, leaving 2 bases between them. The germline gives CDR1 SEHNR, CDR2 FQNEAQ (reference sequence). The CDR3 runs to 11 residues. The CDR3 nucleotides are TGTGCCAGCAGCTTAGATTACGAGCAGTACGTC. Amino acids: CASSLDYEQYV.

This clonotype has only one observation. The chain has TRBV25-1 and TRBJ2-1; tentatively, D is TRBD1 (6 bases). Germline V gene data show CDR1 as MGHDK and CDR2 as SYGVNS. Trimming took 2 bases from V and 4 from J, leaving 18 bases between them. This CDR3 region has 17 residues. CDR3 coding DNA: TGTGCCAGCAGTGAAAGGTGGACAGCAAAACCTTACAATGAGCAGTTCTTC. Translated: CASSERWTAKPYNEQFF.

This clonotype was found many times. CDR3 bases: TGTGCCATCAGTGCTGGGGACAGAGTAGCCAAAAACATTCAGTACTTC. The encoded protein is CAISAGDRVAKNIQYF. The chain recombines TRBV10-3 with TRBJ2-4, with 7 nucleotides matching TRBD1. This CDR3 is 16 amino acids long. CDR1 is ENHRY and CDR2 is SYGVKD in the germline V gene. Germline trimming cut 4 bases from V and 0 bases from J; bases unmatched to any gene: 6.

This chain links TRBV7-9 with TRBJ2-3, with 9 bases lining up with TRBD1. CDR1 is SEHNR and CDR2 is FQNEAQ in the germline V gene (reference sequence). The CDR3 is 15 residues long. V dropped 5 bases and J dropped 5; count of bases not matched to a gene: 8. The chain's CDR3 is CASSTDRGAGDTQYF. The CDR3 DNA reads TGTGCCAGCAGCACGGACAGGGGAGCGGGAGATACGCAGTATTTT.

The CDR3, as DNA: TGTGCCAGCAGTCTCAGACAGGGGAGGACCTATGGCTACACCTTC. It codes for CASSLRQGRTYGYTF. The chain carries TRBV28 and TRBJ1-2; TRBD1 matches at 8 bases. CDR1 is MDHEN and CDR2 is SYDVKM in the germline V gene. The CDR3 has 15 amino acids. Trimming at V came to 5 bases and at J to 4 bases, leaving 9 bases not matched to a gene.

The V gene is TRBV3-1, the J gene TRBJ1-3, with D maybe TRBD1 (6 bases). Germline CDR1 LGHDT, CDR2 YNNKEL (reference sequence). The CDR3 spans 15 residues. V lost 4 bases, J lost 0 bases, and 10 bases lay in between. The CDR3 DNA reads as TGTGCCAGCAGCCGTGACAGGAGCTCTGGAAACACCATATATTTT. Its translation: CASSRDRSSGNTIYF.

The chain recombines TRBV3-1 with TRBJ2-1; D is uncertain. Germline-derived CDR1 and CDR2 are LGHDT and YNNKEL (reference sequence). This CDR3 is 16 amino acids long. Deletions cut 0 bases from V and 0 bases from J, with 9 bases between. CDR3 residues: CASSQEGLFSYNEQFF. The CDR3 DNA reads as TGTGCCAGCAGCCAAGAGGGCCTATTCTCCTACAATGAGCAGTTCTTC.

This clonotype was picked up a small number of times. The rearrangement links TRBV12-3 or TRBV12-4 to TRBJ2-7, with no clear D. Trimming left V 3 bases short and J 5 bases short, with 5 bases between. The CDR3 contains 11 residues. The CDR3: CASSFGHEQYV. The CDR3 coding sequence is TGTGCCAGCAGTTTCGGACACGAGCAGTACGTC.

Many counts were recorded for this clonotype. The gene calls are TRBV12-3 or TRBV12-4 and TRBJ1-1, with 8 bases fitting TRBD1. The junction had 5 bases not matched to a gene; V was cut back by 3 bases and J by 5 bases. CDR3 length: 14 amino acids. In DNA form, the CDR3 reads TGTGCCAGCAGTTTGCAGGGGGCAGGGACTGAAGCTTTCTTT. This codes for CASSLQGAGTEAFF.

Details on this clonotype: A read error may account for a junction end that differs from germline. Written as DNA, the CDR3 is TGTGCCGGCAGCCAGGAGCCGGGACTCACCTTC. It is translated as CAGSQEPGLTF. V is TRBV14 and J is TRBJ1-2; possible D gene TRBD1, 5 bases. Per the germline V gene, CDR1 is SGHDN and CDR2 is FVKESK. CDR3 length equals 11 residues.

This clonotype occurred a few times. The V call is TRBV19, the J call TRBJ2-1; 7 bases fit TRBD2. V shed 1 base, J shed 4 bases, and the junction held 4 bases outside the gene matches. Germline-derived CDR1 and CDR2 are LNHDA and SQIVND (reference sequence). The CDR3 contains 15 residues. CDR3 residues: CASSIGAGVYNEQFF. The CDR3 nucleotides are TGTGCCAGTAGTATAGGCGCGGGAGTTTACAATGAGCAGTTCTTC.

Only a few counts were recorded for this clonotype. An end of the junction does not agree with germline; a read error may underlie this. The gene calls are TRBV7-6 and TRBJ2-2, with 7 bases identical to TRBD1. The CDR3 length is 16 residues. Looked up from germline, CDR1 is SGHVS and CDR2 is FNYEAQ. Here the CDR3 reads CAGSPRQGSTTGELFF. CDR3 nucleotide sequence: TGTGCCGGCAGCCCGCGACAGGGTAGTACGACCGGGGAGCTGTTTTTT.

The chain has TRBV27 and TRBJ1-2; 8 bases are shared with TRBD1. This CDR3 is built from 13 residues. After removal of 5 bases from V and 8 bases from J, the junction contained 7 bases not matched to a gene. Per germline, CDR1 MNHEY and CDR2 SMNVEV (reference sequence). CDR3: CASSAQGGRGYTF. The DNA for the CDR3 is TGTGCCAGCAGTGCACAGGGGGGGCGCGGCTACACCTTC.

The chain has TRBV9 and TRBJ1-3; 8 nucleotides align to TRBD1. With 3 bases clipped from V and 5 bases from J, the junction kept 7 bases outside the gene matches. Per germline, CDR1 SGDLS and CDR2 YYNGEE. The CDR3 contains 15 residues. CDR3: CASSASGTGRNTIYF. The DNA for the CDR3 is TGTGCCAGCAGCGCCTCCGGGACAGGAAGAAACACCATATATTTT.

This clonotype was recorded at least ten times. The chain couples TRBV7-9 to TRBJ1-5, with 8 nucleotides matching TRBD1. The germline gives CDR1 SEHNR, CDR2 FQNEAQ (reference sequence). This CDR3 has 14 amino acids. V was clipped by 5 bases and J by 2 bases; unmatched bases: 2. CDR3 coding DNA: TGTGCCAGCAGCCCACAGGGGGGCAATCAGCCCCAGCATTTT. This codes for CASSPQGGNQPQHF.

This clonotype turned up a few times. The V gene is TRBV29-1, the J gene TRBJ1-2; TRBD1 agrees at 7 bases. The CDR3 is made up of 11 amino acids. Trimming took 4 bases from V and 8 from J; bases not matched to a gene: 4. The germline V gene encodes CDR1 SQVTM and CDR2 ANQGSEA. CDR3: CSVATGAGYTF. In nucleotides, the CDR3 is TGCAGCGTTGCTACAGGGGCCGGCTACACCTTC.

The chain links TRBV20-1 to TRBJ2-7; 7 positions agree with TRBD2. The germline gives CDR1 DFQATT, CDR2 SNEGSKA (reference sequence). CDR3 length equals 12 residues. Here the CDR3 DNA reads TGCAGCGCAGCGGGGAAAACCTACGAGCAGTACTTC. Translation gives CSAAGKTYEQYF.